The rows below give T cell receptor beta chains drawn from one sample of a study of OX40 agonist ivuxolimab in advanced cancers. Clones were read by immunoSEQ multiplex PCR, and TCRdb kept only the in-frame ones, dropping some. The repertoire includes over 65,000 clones, about nine tenths of them detected once, and about 11% sits in the top ten. This specimen was CD4+ or CD8+ T cells sorted from blood, taken in a trial of the OX40 agonist ivuxolimab. These receptors all stem from an adult with an advanced solid tumor such as melanoma, head and neck, liver or kidney cancer. Both conserved end residues are part of each CDR3. Each record gives: D gene, clone size, J gene, V gene, CDR3 protein, CDR3 DNA. D genes are given only for firm matches. The size entry is marked missing in some rows and otherwise reads once, few, many or a size class.

D: .; size: .; J: TRBJ1-1; V: TRBV12-5; CDR3: CASGLRPRAEAFF; DNA: TGTGCTAGTGGTTTAAGGCCCCGGGCTGAAGCTTTCTTT
D: TRBD1; size: .; J: TRBJ2-7; V: TRBV7-6; CDR3: CASSRGQELFYEQYF; DNA: TGTGCCAGCAGCCGAGGACAGGAGCTATTCTACGAGCAGTACTTC
D: TRBD2; size: .; J: TRBJ2-1; V: TRBV27; CDR3: CASSLGLAGFNEQFF; DNA: TGTGCCAGCAGCCTTGGACTAGCGGGGTTCAATGAGCAGTTCTTC
D: TRBD2; size: once; J: TRBJ2-7; V: TRBV5-4; CDR3: CASSLRLAGYEQYF; DNA: TGTGCCAGCAGCTTAAGACTAGCGGGCTACGAGCAGTACTTC
D: TRBD1; size: .; J: TRBJ2-1; V: TRBV6-4; CDR3: CASSARDRGYNEQFF; DNA: TGTGCCAGCAGTGCCCGGGACAGGGGCTACAATGAGCAGTTCTTC
D: TRBD1; size: .; J: TRBJ2-2; V: TRBV4-2; CDR3: CAISAGQGNTGELFF; DNA: TGTGCCATTTCGGCGGGACAGGGTAACACCGGGGAGCTGTTTTTT
D: TRBD2; size: .; J: TRBJ2-7; V: TRBV18; CDR3: CASSPQSGGHSYEQYF; DNA: TGTGCCAGCTCACCACAAAGCGGGGGCCACTCCTACGAGCAGTACTTC
D: .; size: once; J: TRBJ1-5; V: TRBV7-2; CDR3: CASSHRQPQHF; DNA: TGTGCCAGCAGCCACAGGCAGCCCCAGCATTTT
D: .; size: .; J: TRBJ2-7; V: TRBV9; CDR3: CASSVTGNYEQYF; DNA: TGTGCCAGCAGCGTCACAGGGAACTACGAGCAGTACTTC
D: .; size: .; J: TRBJ1-6; V: TRBV9; CDR3: CASSSSGSPLHF; DNA: TGTGCCAGCAGCTCCAGCGGTTCACCCCTCCACTTT
D: .; size: few; J: TRBJ2-2; V: TRBV5-6; CDR3: CASSSTGELFF; DNA: TGTGCCAGCAGCTCCACCGGGGAGCTGTTTTTT
D: TRBD2; size: .; J: TRBJ2-2; V: TRBV7-6; CDR3: CASSLTGGGPPTGELFF; DNA: TGTGCCAGCAGCCTAACCGGGGGGGGGCCTCCCACCGGGGAGCTGTTTTTT
D: TRBD2; size: .; J: TRBJ2-7; V: TRBV13; CDR3: CASSPSPGGRYEQYF; DNA: TGTGCCAGCAGCCCCTCCCCGGGGGGGAGGTACGAGCAGTACTTC
D: .; size: .; J: TRBJ1-1; V: TRBV6-5; CDR3: CASSYIWGGMNTEAFF; DNA: TGTGCCAGCAGTTACATTTGGGGAGGTATGAACACTGAAGCTTTCTTT
D: TRBD1; size: once; J: TRBJ2-1; V: TRBV5-6; CDR3: CASSLDPGQGADEQFF; DNA: TGTGCCAGCAGCTTGGATCCGGGACAGGGGGCGGATGAGCAGTTCTTC
D: .; size: .; J: TRBJ1-5; V: TRBV6-6; CDR3: CASSYDNQPQHF; DNA: TGTGCCAGCAGTTACGACAATCAGCCCCAGCATTTT
D: .; size: .; J: TRBJ1-2; V: TRBV10-1; CDR3: CASSDPGADGYTF; DNA: TGCGCCAGCAGCGACCCCGGTGCCGACGGCTACACCTTC
D: TRBD2; size: .; J: TRBJ2-1; V: TRBV4-1; CDR3: CASSLASGGIEQFF; DNA: TGCGCCAGCAGTTTGGCTAGCGGGGGGATCGAGCAGTTCTTC
D: TRBD2; size: .; J: TRBJ2-3; V: TRBV10-1; CDR3: CASSESLAGGTGTQYF; DNA: TGCGCCAGCAGTGAGTCGCTAGCGGGGGGCACAGGTACGCAGTATTTT
D: .; size: once; J: TRBJ1-1; V: TRBV4-1; CDR3: CASSQAGEYTEAFF; DNA: TGCGCCAGCAGCCAGGCAGGGGAGTACACTGAAGCTTTCTTT
D: TRBD2; size: .; J: TRBJ2-1; V: TRBV5-1; CDR3: CASSLGLAGTYNEQFF; DNA: TGCGCCAGCAGCTTGGGACTAGCGGGGACCTACAATGAGCAGTTCTTC
D: .; size: .; J: TRBJ2-7; V: TRBV9; CDR3: CASSAGDLSYEQYF; DNA: TGTGCCAGCAGCGCGGGGGACCTTTCCTACGAGCAGTACTTC